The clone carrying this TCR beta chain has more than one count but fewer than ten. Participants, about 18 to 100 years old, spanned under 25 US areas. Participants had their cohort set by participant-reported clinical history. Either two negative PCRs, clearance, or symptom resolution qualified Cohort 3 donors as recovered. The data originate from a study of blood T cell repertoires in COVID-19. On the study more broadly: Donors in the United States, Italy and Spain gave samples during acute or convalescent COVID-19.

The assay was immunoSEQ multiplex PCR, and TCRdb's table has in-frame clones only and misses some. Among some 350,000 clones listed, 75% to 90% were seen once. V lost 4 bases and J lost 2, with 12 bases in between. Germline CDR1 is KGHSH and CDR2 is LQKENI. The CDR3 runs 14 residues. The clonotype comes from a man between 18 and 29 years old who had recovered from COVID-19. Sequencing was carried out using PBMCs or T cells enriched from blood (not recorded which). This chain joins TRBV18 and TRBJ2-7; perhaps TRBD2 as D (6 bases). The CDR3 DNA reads TGTGCCAGCTCACGGAACGGGGGACCCTACGAGCAGTACTTC. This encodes CASSRNGGPYEQYF.